This T cell receptor beta chain is drawn from a study of T cells in Graves' hyperthyroidism and ophthalmopathy. Amplified TCR beta CDR3 regions came from RNA transcripts. Carried out on the TCR CDR3, a first-round RT-PCR used the HTBI primer set. TCRdb redid the calling of the multiplex PCR reads with MiXCR, one entry per CDR3 protein. The sample holds about 400,000 distinct CDR3 sequences, around 16% seen once. This clonotype was found a few times. In germline, CDR1 is MNHEY, CDR2 SVGEGT. V lost 4 bases and J lost 1; bases outside the gene matches: 6. The CDR3 totals 15 residues. The sequenced material came from blood. This chain links TRBV6-2 or TRBV6-3 with TRBJ2-5, with 7 bases lining up with TRBD2. This TCR was sampled from a woman younger than 30 with Graves' hyperthyroidism. The CDR3 loop reads CASSLTSRPQETQYF. Written as DNA, the CDR3 is TGTGCCAGCAGTTTGACTAGCCGCCCCCAAGAGACCCAGTACTTC.